This TCR beta chain was retrieved from a study of early stage breast cancer tumors. Findings and caveats of the study: Commonly generated sequences made up most enriched TCRB sequences shared between patients.

Comment on this clone: Its matching antigen is unknown.

Data came from immunoSEQ multiplex PCR; TCRdb stores just in-frame clones and leaves some out. Of tens of thousands of clones listed, roughly 84% are singletons. Trimming took off 5 bases at V and 5 bases at J, with 16 bases between the two ends. This CDR3 spans 14 amino acids. Looked up from germline, CDR1 is MNHEY and CDR2 is SMNVEV (reference sequence). The genes are TRBV27 and TRBJ2-7; tentative D call: TRBD1 (5 bases). This receptor was taken from a person between 55 and 70 years old with breast cancer. The sequencing input was blood. The CDR3 DNA sequence: TGTGCCAGCAGTCTACAGGCGCGAGTCGACGAGCAGTACTTC. This encodes CASSLQARVDEQYF.